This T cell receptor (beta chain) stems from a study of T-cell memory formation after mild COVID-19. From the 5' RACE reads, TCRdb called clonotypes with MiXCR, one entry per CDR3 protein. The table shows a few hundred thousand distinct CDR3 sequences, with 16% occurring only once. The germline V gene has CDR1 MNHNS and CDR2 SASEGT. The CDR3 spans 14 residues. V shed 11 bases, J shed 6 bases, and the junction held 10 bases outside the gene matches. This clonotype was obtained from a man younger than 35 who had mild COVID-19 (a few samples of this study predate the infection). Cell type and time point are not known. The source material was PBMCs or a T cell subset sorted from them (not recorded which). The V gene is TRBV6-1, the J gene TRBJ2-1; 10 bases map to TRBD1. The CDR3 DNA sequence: TGTGCCGGGGCCCGGGACAGGGGACCCAATGAGCAGTTCTTC. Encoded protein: CAGARDRGPNEQFF.